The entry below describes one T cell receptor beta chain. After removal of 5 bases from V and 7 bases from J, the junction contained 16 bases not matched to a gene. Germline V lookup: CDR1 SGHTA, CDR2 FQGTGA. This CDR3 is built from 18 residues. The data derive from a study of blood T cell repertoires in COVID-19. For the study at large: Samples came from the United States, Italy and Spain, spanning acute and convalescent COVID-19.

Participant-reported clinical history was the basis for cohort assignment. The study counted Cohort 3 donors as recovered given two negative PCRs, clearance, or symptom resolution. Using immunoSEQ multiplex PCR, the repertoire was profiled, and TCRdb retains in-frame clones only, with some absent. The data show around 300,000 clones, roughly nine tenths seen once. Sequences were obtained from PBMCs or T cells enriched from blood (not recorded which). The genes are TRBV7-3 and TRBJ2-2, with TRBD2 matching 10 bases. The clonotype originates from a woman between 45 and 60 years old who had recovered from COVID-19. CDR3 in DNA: TGTGCCAGCAGCCCTGCACCCGGTGGGAGCGGGAGGGTCGGGGAGCTGTTTTTT. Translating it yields CASSPAPGGSGRVGELFF. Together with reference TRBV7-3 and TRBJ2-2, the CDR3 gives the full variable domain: GAGVSQTPSNKVTEKGKYVELRCDPISGHTALYWYRQSLGQGPEFLIYFQGTGAADDSGLPNDRFFAVRPEGSVSTLKIQRTERGDSAVYLCASSPAPGGSGRVGELFFGEGSRLTVL.